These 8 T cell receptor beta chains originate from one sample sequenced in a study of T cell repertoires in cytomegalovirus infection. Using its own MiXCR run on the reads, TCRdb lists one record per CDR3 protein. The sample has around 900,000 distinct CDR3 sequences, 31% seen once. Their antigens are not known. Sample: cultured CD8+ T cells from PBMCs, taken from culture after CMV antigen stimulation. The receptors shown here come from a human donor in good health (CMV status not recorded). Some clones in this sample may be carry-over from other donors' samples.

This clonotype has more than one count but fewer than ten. CDR3 protein: CASRSLAGDYGYTF. For the CDR3, the DNA is TGTGCCAGCAGGTCGCTCGCAGGGGACTATGGCTACACCTTC. This chain links TRBV6-1 with TRBJ1-2, with a possible D match to TRBD1 (6 bases). V lost 6 bases, J lost 3 bases, and 14 bases lay in between. CDR3 length: 14 residues. Germline-derived CDR1 and CDR2 are MNHNS and SASEGT.

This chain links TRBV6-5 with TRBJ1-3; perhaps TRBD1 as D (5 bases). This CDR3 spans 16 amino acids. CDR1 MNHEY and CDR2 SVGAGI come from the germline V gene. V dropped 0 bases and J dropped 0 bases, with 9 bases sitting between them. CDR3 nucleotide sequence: TGTGCCAGCAGTTACTCGGTTGGGGGCTCTGGAAACACCATATATTTT. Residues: CASSYSVGGSGNTIYF.

CDR3 sequence: CASSYHASYEQYF. The CDR3 coding sequence is TGTGCCAGCAGTTATCATGCGTCCTACGAGCAGTACTTC. The chain has TRBV6-1 and TRBJ2-7; D not resolved. This CDR3 is built from 13 residues. CDR1 and CDR2 (germline): MNHNS, SASEGT. Trimming cost V 5 bases and J 1 base, with 9 bases left between them.

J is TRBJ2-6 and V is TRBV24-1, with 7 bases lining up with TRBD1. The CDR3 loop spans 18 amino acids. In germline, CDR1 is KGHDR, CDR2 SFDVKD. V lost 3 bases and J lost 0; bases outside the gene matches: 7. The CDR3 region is CATSDRGGQLSGANVLTF. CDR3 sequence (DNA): TGTGCCACCAGTGATAGAGGGGGACAGCTCTCTGGGGCCAACGTCCTGACTTTC.

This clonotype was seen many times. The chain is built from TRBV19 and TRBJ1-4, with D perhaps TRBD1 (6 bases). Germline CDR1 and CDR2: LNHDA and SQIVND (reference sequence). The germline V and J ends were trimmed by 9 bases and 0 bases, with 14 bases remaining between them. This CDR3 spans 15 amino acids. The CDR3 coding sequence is TGTGCCAGCACAATAACAGGGACAACTAATGAAAAACTGTTTTTT. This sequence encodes CASTITGTTNEKLFF.

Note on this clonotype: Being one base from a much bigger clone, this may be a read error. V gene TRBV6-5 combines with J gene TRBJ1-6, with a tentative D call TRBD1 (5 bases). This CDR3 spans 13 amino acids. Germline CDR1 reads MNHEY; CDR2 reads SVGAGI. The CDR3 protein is CASRGGWNSLLHF. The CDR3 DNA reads TGTGCCAGCAGGGGGGGATGGAATTCACTCCTCCACTTT.

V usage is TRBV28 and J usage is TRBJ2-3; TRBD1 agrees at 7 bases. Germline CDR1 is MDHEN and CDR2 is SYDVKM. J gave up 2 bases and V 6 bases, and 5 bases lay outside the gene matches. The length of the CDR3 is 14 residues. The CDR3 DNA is TGTGCCAGCAGCCTACAGGGGTACACAGATACGCAGTATTTT. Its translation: CASSLQGYTDTQYF.

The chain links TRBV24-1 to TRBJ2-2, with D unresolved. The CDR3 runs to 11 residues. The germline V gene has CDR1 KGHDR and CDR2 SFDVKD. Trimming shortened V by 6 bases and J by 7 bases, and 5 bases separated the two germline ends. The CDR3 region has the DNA TGTGCCACCAGTTGGAACGGGGAGCTGTTTTTT. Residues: CATSWNGELFF.